The sequence of this TCR beta chain was determined in a study of blood T cell repertoires in COVID-19. Per the original methods: Nucleated cell counts were estimated from reference gene primer amplification. Sequencing was performed with immunoSEQ multiplex PCR; in TCRdb, only in-frame clones are kept and a portion is missing. That table furnishes V, J and clone size, whereas the DNA furnished D and trimming. This table holds about 160,000 clones, roughly 93% found once. The CDR3 spans 16 residues. Per the germline V gene, CDR1 is SGHDN and CDR2 is FVKESK. The V and J ends lost 6 bases and 3 bases, in that order; junction bases with no gene match: 10.

Sequenced input: peripheral blood. The chain links TRBV14 to TRBJ2-2; 7 positions match TRBD1. This TCR was sampled from a man aged 18 to 29 with acute or convalescent COVID-19. CDR3 in DNA: TGTGCCAGCAGACCTACCGGGACAGCGCACACCGGGGAGCTGTTTTTT. Its translation: CASRPTGTAHTGELFF.